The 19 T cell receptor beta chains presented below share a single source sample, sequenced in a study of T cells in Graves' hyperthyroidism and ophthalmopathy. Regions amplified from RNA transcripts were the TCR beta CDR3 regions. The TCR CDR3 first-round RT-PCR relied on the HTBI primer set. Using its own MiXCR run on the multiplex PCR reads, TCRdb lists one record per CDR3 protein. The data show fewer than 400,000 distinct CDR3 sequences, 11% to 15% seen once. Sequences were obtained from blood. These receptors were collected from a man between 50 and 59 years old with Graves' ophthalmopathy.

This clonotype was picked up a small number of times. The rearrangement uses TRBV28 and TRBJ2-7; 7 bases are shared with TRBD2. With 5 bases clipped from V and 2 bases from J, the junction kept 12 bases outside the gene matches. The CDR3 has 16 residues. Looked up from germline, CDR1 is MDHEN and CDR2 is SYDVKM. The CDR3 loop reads CASSIPPGLTTYEQYF. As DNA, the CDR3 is TGTGCCAGCAGTATACCCCCGGGACTAACCACCTACGAGCAGTACTTC.

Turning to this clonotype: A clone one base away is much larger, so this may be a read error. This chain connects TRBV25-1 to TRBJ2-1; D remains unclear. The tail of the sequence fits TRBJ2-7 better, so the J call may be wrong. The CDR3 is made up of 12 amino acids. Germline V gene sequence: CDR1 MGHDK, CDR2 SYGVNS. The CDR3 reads CASSGRINEQYF. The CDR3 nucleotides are TGTGCCAGCAGTGGACGGATCAATGAGCAGTACTTC.

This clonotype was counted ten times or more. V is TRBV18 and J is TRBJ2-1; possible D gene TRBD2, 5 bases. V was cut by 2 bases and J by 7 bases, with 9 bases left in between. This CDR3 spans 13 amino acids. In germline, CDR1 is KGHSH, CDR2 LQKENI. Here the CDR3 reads CASSPGVANEQFF. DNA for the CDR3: TGTGCCAGCTCACCAGGGGTAGCGAATGAGCAGTTCTTC. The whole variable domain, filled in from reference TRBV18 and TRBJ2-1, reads NAGVMQNPRHLVRRRGQEARLRCSPMKGHSHVYWYRQLPEEGLKFMVYLQKENIIDESGMPKERFSAEFPKEGPSILRIQQVVRGDSAAYFCASSPGVANEQFFGPGTRLTVL.

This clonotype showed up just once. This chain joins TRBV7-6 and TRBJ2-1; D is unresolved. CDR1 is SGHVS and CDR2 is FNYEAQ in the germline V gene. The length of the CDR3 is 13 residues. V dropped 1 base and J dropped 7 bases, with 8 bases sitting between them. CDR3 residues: CASSLDYYNEQFF. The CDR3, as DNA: TGTGCCAGCAGCTTAGACTACTATAATGAGCAGTTCTTC.

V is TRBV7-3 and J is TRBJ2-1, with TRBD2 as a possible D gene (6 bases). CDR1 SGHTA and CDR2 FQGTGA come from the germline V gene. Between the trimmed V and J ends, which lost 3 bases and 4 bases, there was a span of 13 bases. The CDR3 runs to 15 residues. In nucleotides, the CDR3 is TGTGCCAGCAGCTTGGTTCTAGCGCTTTACAATGAGCAGTTCTTC. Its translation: CASSLVLALYNEQFF.

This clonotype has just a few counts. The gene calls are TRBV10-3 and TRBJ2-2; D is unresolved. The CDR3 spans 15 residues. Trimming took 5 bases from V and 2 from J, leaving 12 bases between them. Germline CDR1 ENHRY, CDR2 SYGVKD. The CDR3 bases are TGTGCCATCAGTCTAGACATGCCAAACACCGGGGAGCTGTTTTTT. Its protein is CAISLDMPNTGELFF.

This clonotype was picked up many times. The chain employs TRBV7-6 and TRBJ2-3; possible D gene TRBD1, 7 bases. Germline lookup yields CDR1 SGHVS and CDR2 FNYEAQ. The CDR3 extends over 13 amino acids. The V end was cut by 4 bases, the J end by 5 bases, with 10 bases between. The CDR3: CASSSQGGDTQYF. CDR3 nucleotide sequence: TGTGCCAGCAGCTCGCAGGGGGGAGATACGCAGTATTTT.

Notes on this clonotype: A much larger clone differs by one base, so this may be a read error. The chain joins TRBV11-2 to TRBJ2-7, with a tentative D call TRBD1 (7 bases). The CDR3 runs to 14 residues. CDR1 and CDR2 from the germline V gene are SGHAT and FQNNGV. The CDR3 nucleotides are TGTGCCAGCAGCTTAGGCGGGACAGATCGCGAGCGGTACTTC. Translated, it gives CASSLGGTDRERYF.

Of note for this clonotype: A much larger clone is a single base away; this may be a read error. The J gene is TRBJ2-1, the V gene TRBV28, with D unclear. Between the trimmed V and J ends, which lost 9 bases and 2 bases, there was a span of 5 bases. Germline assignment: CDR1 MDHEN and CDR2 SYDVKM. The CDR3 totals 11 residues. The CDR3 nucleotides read TGTGCCAGTGAAACCTACAATGAGCAGTTCTTC. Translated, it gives CASETYNEQFF.

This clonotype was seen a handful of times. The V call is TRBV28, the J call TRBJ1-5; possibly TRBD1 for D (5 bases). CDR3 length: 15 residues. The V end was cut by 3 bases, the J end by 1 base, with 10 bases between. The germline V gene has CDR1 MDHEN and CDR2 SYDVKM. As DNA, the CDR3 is TGTGCCAGCAGTTTTCACCAGGGAAGCAATCAGCCCCAGCATTTT. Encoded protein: CASSFHQGSNQPQHF.

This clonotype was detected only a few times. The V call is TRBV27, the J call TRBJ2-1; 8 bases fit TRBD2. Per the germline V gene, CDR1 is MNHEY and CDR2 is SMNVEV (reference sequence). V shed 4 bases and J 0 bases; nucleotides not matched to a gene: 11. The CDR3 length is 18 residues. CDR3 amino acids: CASSSFKISGNSYNEQFF. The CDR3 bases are TGTGCCAGCAGTTCGTTCAAAATTAGCGGGAACTCCTACAATGAGCAGTTCTTC.

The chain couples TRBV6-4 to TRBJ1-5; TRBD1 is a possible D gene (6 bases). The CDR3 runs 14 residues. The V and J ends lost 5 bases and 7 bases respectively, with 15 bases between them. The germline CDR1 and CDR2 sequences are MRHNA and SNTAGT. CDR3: CASSQVGGRQPQHF. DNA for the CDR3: TGTGCCAGCAGTCAAGTGGGGGGCAGGCAGCCCCAGCATTTT.

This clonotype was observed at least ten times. Here the CDR3 DNA reads TGTGCCAGCAGCCGGAAGCGGAACTCCTACAATGAGCAGTTCTTC. It encodes CASSRKRNSYNEQFF. The chain employs TRBV28 and TRBJ2-1, with D possibly being TRBD2 (5 bases). Germline V gene data show CDR1 as MDHEN and CDR2 as SYDVKM. This CDR3 has 15 amino acids. V lost 6 bases and J 0 bases, leaving 12 bases between the germline ends.

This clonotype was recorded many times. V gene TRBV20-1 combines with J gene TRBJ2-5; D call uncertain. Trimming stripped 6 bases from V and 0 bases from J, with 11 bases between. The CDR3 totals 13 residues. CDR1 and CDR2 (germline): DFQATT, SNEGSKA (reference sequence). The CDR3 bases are TGCAGTGCCGTGATGGTGCACCAAGAGACCCAGTACTTC. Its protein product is CSAVMVHQETQYF.

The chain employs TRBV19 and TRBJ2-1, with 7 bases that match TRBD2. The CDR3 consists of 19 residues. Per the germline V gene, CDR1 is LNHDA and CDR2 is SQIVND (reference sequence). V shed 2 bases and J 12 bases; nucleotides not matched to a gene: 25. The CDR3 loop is CASSIPRERGRSLHIGQFF. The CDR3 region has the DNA TGTGCCAGTAGTATACCTCGGGAGCGGGGCAGATCACTTCATATAGGGCAGTTCTTC. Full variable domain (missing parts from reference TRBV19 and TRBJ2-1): DGGITQSPKYLFRKEGQNVTLSCEQNLNHDAMYWYRQDPGQGLRLIYYSQIVNDFQKGDIAEGYSVSREKKESFPLTVTSAQKNPTAFYLCASSIPRERGRSLHIGQFFGPGTRLTVL.

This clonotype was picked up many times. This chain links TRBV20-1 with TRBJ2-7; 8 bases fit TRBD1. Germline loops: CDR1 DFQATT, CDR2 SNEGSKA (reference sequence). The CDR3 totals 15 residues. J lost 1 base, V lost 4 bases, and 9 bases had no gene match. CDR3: CSATWTGKISYEQYF. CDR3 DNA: TGCAGTGCTACCTGGACAGGGAAGATTTCCTACGAGCAGTACTTC.

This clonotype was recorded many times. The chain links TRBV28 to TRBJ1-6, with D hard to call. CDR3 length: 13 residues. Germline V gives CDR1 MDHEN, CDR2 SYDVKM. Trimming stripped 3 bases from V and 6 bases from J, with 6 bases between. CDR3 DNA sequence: TGTGCCAGCAGTTTGAACTCTAATTCACCCCTCCACTTT. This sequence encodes CASSLNSNSPLHF. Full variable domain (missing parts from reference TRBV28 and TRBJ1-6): DVKVTQSSRYLVKRTGEKVFLECVQDMDHENMFWYRQDPGLGLRLIYFSYDVKMKEKGDIPEGYSVSREKKERFSLILESASTNQTSMYLCASSLNSNSPLHFGNGTRLTVT.

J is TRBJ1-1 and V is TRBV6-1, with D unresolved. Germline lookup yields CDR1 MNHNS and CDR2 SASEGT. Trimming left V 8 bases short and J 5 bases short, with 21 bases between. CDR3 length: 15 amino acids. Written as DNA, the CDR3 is TGTGCCAGCCAGGCCGGACTCCGGTTGGCTACTGAAGCTTTCTTT. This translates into CASQAGLRLATEAFF.

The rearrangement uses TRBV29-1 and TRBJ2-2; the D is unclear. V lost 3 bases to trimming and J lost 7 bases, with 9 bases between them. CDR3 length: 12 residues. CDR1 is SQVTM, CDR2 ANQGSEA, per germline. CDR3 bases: TGCAGCGTTGAGCCGGCGGACGGGGAGCTGTTTTTT. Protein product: CSVEPADGELFF.